Included here is one TCR beta chain sequence, with context. Its specificity is unknown. The data derive from a study of T cell repertoires in cytomegalovirus infection. TCRdb processed the reads anew with MiXCR; each CDR3 protein has one entry. The profile shows some 680,000 distinct CDR3 sequences, 35% to 45% of them singletons. The CDR3 consists of 16 residues. CDR1 and CDR2 (germline): DFQATT, SNEGSKA (reference sequence). V was clipped by 6 bases and J by 7 bases, with 25 bases between them. Study conclusions and caveats: The ex vivo response was dominated by HLA-C-restricted CMV-specific TCR beta clonotypes. Totalled public TCR beta family frequency picked out people who carried CMV plus the relevant HLA.

This sequence was found in a human donor in good health (CMV status not recorded). Some clones in this sample may be carry-over from other donors' samples. This chain joins TRBV20-1 and TRBJ2-4; D remains unclear. Sequencing input: PBMCs. CDR3 nucleotide sequence: TGCAGTGCCCTCGTGGGTGGTCTGGTAATGGGGAACATTCAGTACTTC. Translating it yields CSALVGGLVMGNIQYF.